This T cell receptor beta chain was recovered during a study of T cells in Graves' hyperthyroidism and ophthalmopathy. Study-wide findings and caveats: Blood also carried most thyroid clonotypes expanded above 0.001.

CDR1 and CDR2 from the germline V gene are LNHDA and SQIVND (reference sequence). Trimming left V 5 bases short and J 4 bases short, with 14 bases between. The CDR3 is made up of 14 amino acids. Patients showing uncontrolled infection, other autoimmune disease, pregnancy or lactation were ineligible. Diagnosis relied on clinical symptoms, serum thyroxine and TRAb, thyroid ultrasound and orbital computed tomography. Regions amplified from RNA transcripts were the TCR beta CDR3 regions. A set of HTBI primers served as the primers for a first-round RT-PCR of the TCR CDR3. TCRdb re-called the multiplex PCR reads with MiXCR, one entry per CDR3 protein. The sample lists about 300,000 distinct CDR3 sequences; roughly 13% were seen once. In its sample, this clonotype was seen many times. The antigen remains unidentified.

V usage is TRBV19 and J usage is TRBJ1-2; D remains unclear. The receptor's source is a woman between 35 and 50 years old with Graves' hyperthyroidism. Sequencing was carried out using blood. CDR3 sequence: CASSATTGAYGYTF. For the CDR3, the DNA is TGTGCCAGTAGTGCCACAACTGGCGCCTATGGCTACACCTTC.